Listed here are 31 T cell receptor beta chains from one sample, sequenced in a study of T cell repertoires in cytomegalovirus infection. TCRdb used MiXCR to reprocess the reads, holding one entry per CDR3 protein. Of some 240,000 distinct CDR3 sequences in the sample, more than 15% were seen once. The sample consisted of CD8+ T cells from PBMCs. The receptors come from a human donor in good health (CMV status not recorded). Some clones in this sample may be carry-over from other donors' samples.

This clonotype was seen ten or more times. This rearrangement joins TRBV7-8 to TRBJ1-6; 7 nucleotides align to TRBD1. CDR1 is SGHVS and CDR2 is FQNEAQ in the germline V gene. The trim removed 5 bases at V and 4 bases at J, leaving 2 bases unmatched. This CDR3 is built from 14 residues. In nucleotides, the CDR3 is TGTGCCAGCAGCCCGGGACAGTATAATTCACCCCTCCACTTT. It translates to CASSPGQYNSPLHF.

This clonotype was seen a handful of times. V usage is TRBV28 and J usage is TRBJ2-5; D may be TRBD1 or TRBD2 (5 bases each). Germline V CDR1 and CDR2: MDHEN, SYDVKM. The CDR3 length is 17 residues. With 1 base removed from V and 1 base from J, the gap between germline ends came to 16 bases. CDR3 protein: CASSLSVWDEIQETQYF. CDR3 coding DNA: TGTGCCAGCAGTTTATCAGTGTGGGACGAGATCCAAGAGACCCAGTACTTC.

This clonotype came up a few times. The CDR3 DNA reads as TGTGCCAGCAGCTTCACGAGGGAGAAGACCCAGTACTTC. This gives the protein CASSFTREKTQYF. V is TRBV7-6 and J is TRBJ2-5; the D gene is possibly TRBD2 (5 bases). Trimming pared 3 bases from V and 6 bases from J, leaving 11 bases between. There are 13 residues in the CDR3. Germline V CDR1 and CDR2: SGHVS, FNYEAQ.

In its sample, this clonotype was seen a few times. The DNA of the CDR3 is TGTGCCAGCAGCTTACTTGAAGGGGGCTGGGACACTGAAGCTTTCTTT. Its translation: CASSLLEGGWDTEAFF. The J gene is TRBJ1-1, the V gene TRBV7-2, with 7 bases fitting TRBD1. The germline gives CDR1 SGHTA, CDR2 FQGNSA. V lost 2 bases to trimming and J lost 3 bases; unmatched junction nucleotides: 9. The CDR3 is 16 amino acids.

This clonotype occurred many times. The chain joins TRBV5-4 to TRBJ1-2; D is undetermined. CDR1 is SGHNT and CDR2 is YYREEE in the germline V gene (reference sequence). The CDR3 length is 14 residues. V was trimmed by 6 bases and J by 5 bases, leaving 17 bases between them. CDR3 DNA: TGTGCCAGCATCTTCCGGGGAAGTGGATATGGCTACACCTTC. Its protein product is CASIFRGSGYGYTF.

The chain has TRBV11-1 and TRBJ1-5; 12 bases agree with TRBD1. Germline trimming cut 3 bases from V and 5 bases from J; bases unmatched to any gene: 2. The CDR3 is 15 amino acids. Germline values: CDR1 SGHAT, CDR2 FQDESV (reference sequence). The CDR3 DNA sequence: TGTGCCAGCAGCTTCGGGACAGGGGGCGATCAGCCCCAGCATTTT. Protein product: CASSFGTGGDQPQHF. Full variable domain (outside the CDR3, taken from reference TRBV11-1 and TRBJ1-5): EAEVAQSPRYKITEKSQAVAFWCDPISGHATLYWYRQILGQGPELLVQFQDESVVDDSQLPKDRFSAERLKGVDSTLKIQPAELGDSAMYLCASSFGTGGDQPQHFGDGTRLSIL.

J is TRBJ1-5 and V is TRBV6-6; D possibly corresponds to TRBD1 (5 bases). The CDR3 is made up of 15 amino acids. Germline CDR1 and CDR2: MNHNY and SVGAGI (reference sequence). V lost 7 bases, J lost 1 base, and 14 bases lay in between. For the CDR3, the DNA is TGTGCCAGCAACCTGGGCAGGGCGAGCAATCAGCCCCAGCATTTT. Protein product: CASNLGRASNQPQHF.

In this sample, this clonotype turned up many times. The V gene is TRBV6-2 or TRBV6-3, the J gene TRBJ2-7, with D perhaps matching TRBD1 (5 bases). Germline V lookup: CDR1 MNHEY, CDR2 SVGEGT. Trimming took off 6 bases at V and 2 bases at J, with 17 bases between the two ends. This CDR3 spans 15 amino acids. The CDR3 DNA sequence: TGTGCCAGCAGCACTAATCGAGACAGCACCTACGAGCAGTACTTC. This codes for CASSTNRDSTYEQYF.

This clonotype was counted many times. The genes are TRBV28 and TRBJ2-1; tentative D call: TRBD1 (5 bases). V gave up 5 bases and J gave up 8 bases, with 16 bases separating them. In germline, CDR1 is MDHEN, CDR2 SYDVKM. The CDR3 loop spans 14 amino acids. The CDR3 protein is CASSPPSRAYEQFF. CDR3 coding DNA: TGTGCCAGCAGTCCCCCATCCAGGGCCTATGAGCAGTTCTTC.

This clonotype was found a few times. J is TRBJ2-5 and V is TRBV6-6; D not certain. V was trimmed by 0 bases and J by 6 bases, leaving 14 bases between them. This CDR3 region has 15 residues. From germline, CDR1 is MNHNY and CDR2 SVGAGI (reference sequence). The CDR3 region has the DNA TGTGCCAGCAGTTACTCGGCAGACGAGAGAAAGACCCAGTACTTC. This encodes CASSYSADERKTQYF.

This clonotype turned up a few times. This chain joins TRBV19 and TRBJ2-7; 9 bases fit TRBD1. Trimming took 4 bases from V and 1 from J; bases not matched to a gene: 8. CDR1 is LNHDA, CDR2 SQIVND, per germline (reference sequence). The CDR3 covers 16 residues. CDR3 nucleotides: TGTGCCAGTAGTAAACCGGGACAGGGTTCTTCCTACGAGCAGTACTTC. Its translation: CASSKPGQGSSYEQYF.

The V and J genes are TRBV20-1 and TRBJ2-1, with D possibly being TRBD1 (5 bases). The germline V gene has CDR1 DFQATT and CDR2 SNEGSKA (reference sequence). The CDR3 consists of 14 residues. Between the trimmed V and J ends, which lost 2 bases and 4 bases, there was a span of 12 bases. CDR3 sequence (DNA): TGCAGTGCTAGATACAGGACCGGGTACAATGAGCAGTTCTTC. Translated, it gives CSARYRTGYNEQFF.

In its sample, this clonotype was seen a few times. The CDR3 coding sequence is TGTGCCAGCGCCGCGGGGCAGGCTTACAGGGGTGGAAACACCATATATTTT. Its translation: CASAAGQAYRGGNTIYF. The chain carries TRBV7-2 and TRBJ1-3; TRBD1 matches at 7 bases. V shed 8 bases, J shed 3 bases, and the junction held 16 bases outside the gene matches. CDR1 and CDR2 from the germline V gene are SGHTA and FQGNSA. The CDR3 length is 17 residues.

This clonotype was detected many times. The chain has TRBV6-1 and TRBJ2-1; TRBD2 matches at 12 bases. In germline, CDR1 is MNHNS, CDR2 SASEGT. This CDR3 spans 16 amino acids. V lost 5 bases to trimming and J lost 0 bases; unmatched junction nucleotides: 2. CDR3 residues: CASSPLAGGSYNEQFF. The CDR3, as DNA: TGTGCCAGCAGTCCACTAGCGGGGGGCTCCTACAATGAGCAGTTCTTC.

This chain connects TRBV7-9 to TRBJ2-7; TRBD1 or TRBD2 may be the D gene (6 bases each). The V end lost 7 bases, the J end lost 5 bases, and 15 bases lay between the germline ends. The CDR3 loop spans 13 amino acids. CDR1 is SEHNR and CDR2 is FQNEAQ in the germline V gene (reference sequence). This chain's CDR3 is CASTFTGDNEQYF. DNA of the CDR3: TGTGCCAGCACTTTTACGGGGGACAACGAGCAGTACTTC.

The chain recombines TRBV28 with TRBJ2-7; no clear D. Germline CDR1 MDHEN, CDR2 SYDVKM. CDR3 size: 13 residues. Trimming pared 7 bases from V and 5 bases from J, leaving 15 bases between. CDR3 in DNA: TGTGCCAGCACCCCAGGCGGTTGGGACGAGCAGTACTTC. Protein product: CASTPGGWDEQYF.

V is TRBV2 and J is TRBJ1-5; TRBD1 matches at 9 bases. This CDR3 has 14 residues. Germline loops: CDR1 SNHLY, CDR2 FYNNEI. V lost 4 bases to trimming and J lost 4 bases; unmatched junction nucleotides: 2. The DNA of the CDR3 is TGTGCCAGCAGTGGGGACAGGGATAATCAGCCCCAGCATTTT. Translating it yields CASSGDRDNQPQHF. The full variable domain, in which reference TRBV2 and TRBJ1-5 provide the parts outside the CDR3, is EPEVTQTPSHQVTQMGQEVILRCVPISNHLYFYWYRQILGQKVEFLVSFYNNEISEKSEIFDDQFSVERPDGSNFTLKIRSTKLEDSAMYFCASSGDRDNQPQHFGDGTRLSIL.

Many counts were recorded for this clonotype. The chain employs TRBV11-1 and TRBJ2-1; D remains ambiguous. V lost 1 base and J 5 bases, leaving 9 bases between the germline ends. This CDR3 has 14 amino acids. Germline V CDR1 and CDR2: SGHAT, FQDESV (reference sequence). The CDR3 DNA follows: TGTGCCAGCAGCTTAGTCACCAGCAACAATGAGCAGTTCTTC. Translation: CASSLVTSNNEQFF.

This clonotype turned up a few times. The chain employs TRBV6-5 and TRBJ1-2; D not certain. CDR3 length equals 15 residues. V lost 1 base and J 2 bases, leaving 11 bases between the germline ends. Germline-derived CDR1 and CDR2 are MNHEY and SVGAGI. CDR3 DNA sequence: TGTGCCAGCAGTTACTTTGCGAATCGGAACTATGGCTACACCTTC. Amino acid sequence: CASSYFANRNYGYTF.

This clonotype was counted at least ten times. The J gene is TRBJ1-3, the V gene TRBV12-3 or TRBV12-4; D remains unclear. This CDR3 is 13 amino acids long. V dropped 9 bases and J dropped 3 bases, with 12 bases sitting between them. The CDR3 sequence: CASTSGNGNTIYF. CDR3 in DNA: TGTGCCAGTACTTCTGGTAATGGAAACACCATATATTTT.

This clonotype was seen repeatedly, ten times or more. This chain connects TRBV7-2 to TRBJ1-1; tentatively, D is TRBD1 (5 bases). CDR3 length: 13 amino acids. V lost 4 bases and J lost 6, with 12 bases in between. Germline CDR1 SGHTA, CDR2 FQGNSA. The CDR3: CASSSGQDPEAFF. The CDR3 DNA follows: TGTGCCAGCAGCTCAGGACAAGACCCTGAAGCTTTCTTT.

This clonotype was seen only a few times. This sequence joins TRBV11-2 and TRBJ2-3; perhaps TRBD2 as D (6 bases). The CDR3 spans 15 residues. From germline, CDR1 is SGHAT and CDR2 FQNNGV. V shed 5 bases and J shed 1 base, with 13 bases lying between them. The CDR3 region is CASSPRPGGTDTQYF. In DNA, the CDR3 is TGTGCCAGCAGCCCACGCCCGGGGGGCACAGATACGCAGTATTTT.

This clonotype was seen ten or more times. The chain combines TRBV6-2 or TRBV6-3 with TRBJ2-7; 7 bases agree with TRBD1. Per germline, CDR1 MNHEY and CDR2 SVGEGT. There are 16 residues in the CDR3. J gave up 0 bases and V 0 bases, and 5 bases lay outside the gene matches. For the CDR3, the DNA is TGTGCCAGCAGTTACTCAGGGACAGTTCCCTCCTACGAGCAGTACTTC. Translating gives CASSYSGTVPSYEQYF.

The CDR3 loop is CASSLPSGGGPDTQYF. The CDR3 DNA follows: TGTGCCAGCAGTTTACCTAGCGGGGGGGGTCCAGATACGCAGTATTTT. The chain employs TRBV28 and TRBJ2-3; TRBD2 aligns across 12 bases. The J segment lost 4 bases and the V segment lost 2 bases, leaving 4 bases of the junction unmatched. The CDR3 loop spans 16 amino acids. Germline V gene lookup returns CDR1 MDHEN and CDR2 SYDVKM.

V gene TRBV19 combines with J gene TRBJ1-1; D remains unclear. The germline gives CDR1 LNHDA, CDR2 SQIVND (reference sequence). The CDR3 extends over 13 amino acids. V lost 3 bases and J 1 base, leaving 6 bases between the germline ends. CDR3 in DNA: TGTGCCAGTAGTATCTATTGGAACACTGAAGCTTTCTTT. It encodes CASSIYWNTEAFF.

Only a few counts were recorded for this clonotype. The chain employs TRBV13 and TRBJ1-4; D is ambiguous. Trimming cost V 7 bases and J 8 bases, with 17 bases left between them. From germline, CDR1 is PRHDT and CDR2 FYEKMQ (reference sequence). CDR3 length: 14 residues. CDR3 protein: CASNLGGLAEKLFF. As DNA, the CDR3 is TGTGCCAGCAATTTGGGCGGCCTGGCCGAAAAACTGTTTTTT.

The V gene is TRBV5-6, the J gene TRBJ2-5; 7 bases align to TRBD1. V trimming: 5 bases; J trimming: 5 bases; junction bases outside the gene matches: 9. The CDR3 contains 14 residues. CDR1 and CDR2 (germline): SGHDT, YYEEEE. The CDR3 region has the DNA TGTGCCAGCAGATCGACAGGGTACCGGGAGACCCAGTACTTC. Translating gives CASRSTGYRETQYF.

The gene calls are TRBV12-3 or TRBV12-4 and TRBJ2-1; 7 nucleotides match TRBD1. This CDR3 comprises 15 residues. The V gene end was trimmed by 6 bases and the J gene end by 6 bases; junction bases not matched to a gene: 11. The CDR3 spells CASSRYIGQANEQFF. The CDR3 DNA is TGTGCCAGCAGCCGTTACATCGGACAGGCCAATGAGCAGTTCTTC.

The chain employs TRBV5-5 and TRBJ2-7; D may match TRBD1 or TRBD2 (7 bases each). The CDR3 loop spans 15 amino acids. The germline CDR1 and CDR2 sequences are SGHKS and YYEKEE (reference sequence). The V gene lost 3 bases and the J gene lost 3 bases, with 16 bases spanning the gap. The CDR3 region is CASSWTGGGGYEQYF. DNA of the CDR3: TGTGCCAGCAGCTGGACAGGTGGGGGGGGCTACGAGCAGTACTTC.

This clonotype came up a few times. V and J are TRBV6-6 and TRBJ2-7; D is undetermined. The CDR3 has 11 amino acids. CDR1 is MNHNY and CDR2 is SVGAGI in the germline V gene (reference sequence). V lost 10 bases and J 6 bases, leaving 13 bases between the germline ends. CDR3 DNA sequence: TGTGCCACCATAAACCGAGGCGAGCAGTACTTC. This gives the protein CATINRGEQYF.

The chain joins TRBV24-1 to TRBJ2-3; D might be TRBD1 or TRBD2, each matching 5 bases. CDR3 length: 12 residues. V lost 10 bases and J 2 bases, leaving 9 bases between the germline ends. Germline CDR1 and CDR2: KGHDR and SFDVKD. CDR3 residues: CATRGPTDTQYF. CDR3 nucleotides: TGTGCCACTCGGGGCCCCACAGATACGCAGTATTTT.